Below are 29 T cell receptor beta chains sequenced from a single sample in a study of beta chain features in type 1 diabetes. Of the isolated RNA, all was reverse transcribed, and so the sequenced material was expressed TCRB transcripts. The table came from immunoSEQ multiplex PCR; TCRdb's copy has only in-frame clones and leaves some out. The data show under 250,000 clones, with about 11% seen just once and 1% to 1.5% held by the top ten. Source material: central memory CD4+ T cells from blood. These receptors originate from a man aged 18 to 30 in good health.

This chain uses TRBV30 with TRBJ1-2; D is ambiguous. Germline V CDR1 and CDR2: GTSNPN, SVGIG (reference sequence). V lost 8 bases and J 4 bases, leaving 11 bases between the germline ends. CDR3 length equals 11 residues. The CDR3 DNA is TGTGCCCTCGCGGGATCCTATGGCTACACCTTC. Amino acids: CALAGSYGYTF.

This clone appeared a few times. A read error may explain this, as a much larger clone is one base away. This chain connects TRBV12-5 to TRBJ2-1; no reliable D call. Germline V lookup: CDR1 LGHNT, CDR2 FRNRAP. The CDR3 has 10 residues. The CDR3 loop reads CARGFYEQFF. The CDR3 nucleotides read TGTGCTAGGGGTTTTTATGAGCAGTTCTTC.

This clone occurred a few times. The V gene is TRBV4-2, the J gene TRBJ2-2; D not certain. Germline CDR1 reads LGHNA; CDR2 reads YNFKEQ. The CDR3 runs 13 residues. V lost 0 bases, J lost 9 bases, and 8 bases lay in between. Written as DNA, the CDR3 is TGTGCCAGCAGCCAAGATATATCGAGGGAGCTGTTTTTT. Amino acid sequence: CASSQDISRELFF.

The V call is TRBV5-6, the J call TRBJ1-1, with 7 bases matching TRBD1. Germline-derived CDR1 and CDR2 are SGHDT and YYEEEE. The CDR3 is 14 amino acids. The V segment lost 4 bases and the J segment 1 base; nucleotides outside the gene matches: 4. The DNA of the CDR3 is TGTGCCAGCAGCGGCCGGGACAGGAACACTGAAGCTTTCTTT. Protein product: CASSGRDRNTEAFF.

The V call is TRBV6-6, the J call TRBJ2-5, with 8 bases aligning to TRBD1. J was trimmed by 7 bases and V by 6 bases; bases with no gene match: 10. Germline values: CDR1 MNHNY, CDR2 SVGAGI (reference sequence). CDR3 length equals 14 residues. The CDR3 loop reads CASRPTGAGGTQYF. In nucleotides, the CDR3 is TGTGCCAGCAGGCCGACAGGGGCCGGGGGGACCCAGTACTTC.

The V call is TRBV30, the J call TRBJ2-7; a possible D gene is TRBD2 (6 bases). The CDR3 loop spans 13 amino acids. In germline, CDR1 is GTSNPN, CDR2 SVGIG (reference sequence). V was clipped by 2 bases and J by 6 bases, with 14 bases between them. CDR3 sequence reads: CAWSRRVESEQYF. In DNA, the CDR3 is TGTGCCTGGAGTCGGAGGGTAGAATCCGAGCAGTACTTC.

This clone has more than one count but fewer than ten. The chain recombines TRBV28 with TRBJ2-1; D is uncertain. Germline lookup yields CDR1 MDHEN and CDR2 SYDVKM. This CDR3 comprises 13 residues. Trimming left V 1 base short and J 10 bases short, with 11 bases between. CDR3 amino acids: CASSLSPIREQFF. CDR3 DNA: TGTGCCAGCAGTTTATCCCCGATTCGGGAGCAGTTCTTC.

This clone has just a few counts. The V and J genes are TRBV5-6 and TRBJ2-7, with unresolved D. This CDR3 comprises 13 residues. The germline V gene encodes CDR1 SGHDT and CDR2 YYEEEE. The V gene lost 6 bases and the J gene lost 5 bases, with 15 bases spanning the gap. DNA of the CDR3: TGTGCCAGCAACACCGTCCTACGGAACGAGCAGTACTTC. Translated, it gives CASNTVLRNEQYF.

About this clone: The junction departs from the called germline gene at one end, perhaps through a read error. This chain connects TRBV9 to TRBJ1-1; possibly TRBD1 for D (6 bases). This CDR3 has 16 residues. Germline assignment: CDR1 SGDLS and CDR2 YYNGEE. The CDR3 is CANSLRGGQMNTEAFF. CDR3 coding DNA: TGTGCCAACAGCCTACGTGGAGGACAGATGAACACTGAAGCTTTCTTT.

V usage is TRBV5-4 and J usage is TRBJ1-2; D uncertain. The CDR3 runs to 14 residues. Per germline, CDR1 SGHNT and CDR2 YYREEE (reference sequence). The germline V and J ends were trimmed by 0 bases and 3 bases, with 9 bases remaining between them. This CDR3 is CASSLARFDYGYTF. For the CDR3, the DNA is TGTGCCAGCAGCTTGGCCAGGTTTGACTATGGCTACACCTTC.

CDR3 sequence (DNA): TGTGCCTGGAGGAGGACAGCCTCATCCTACGAGCAGTACTTC. It codes for CAWRRTASSYEQYF. The chain combines TRBV30 with TRBJ2-7, with a tentative D call TRBD1 (6 bases). There are 14 residues in the CDR3. V lost 3 bases and J 1 base, leaving 13 bases between the germline ends. CDR1 and CDR2 (germline): GTSNPN, SVGIG (reference sequence).

The gene calls are TRBV4-2 and TRBJ2-7; no definite D call. Germline values: CDR1 LGHNA, CDR2 YNFKEQ. V was pared by 0 bases and J by 5 bases, with 11 bases between. The CDR3 extends over 14 amino acids. As DNA, the CDR3 is TGTGCCAGCAGCCAAGAGATGGAAGGTCACGAGCAGTACTTC. It specifies CASSQEMEGHEQYF.

The V call is TRBV10-3, the J call TRBJ2-1, with a tentative D call TRBD2 (5 bases). Trimming took off 6 bases at V and 3 bases at J, with 6 bases between the two ends. The V gene's germline CDR1 is ENHRY and CDR2 SYGVKD. This CDR3 is 12 amino acids long. The chain's CDR3 is CAISGDYNEQFF. In nucleotides, the CDR3 is TGTGCCATCAGCGGGGACTACAATGAGCAGTTCTTC.

The rearrangement joins TRBV28 to TRBJ2-1, with TRBD1 matching 9 bases. This CDR3 spans 12 amino acids. The V gene's germline CDR1 is MDHEN and CDR2 SYDVKM. The V and J ends lost 6 bases and 12 bases, in that order; junction bases with no gene match: 6. For the CDR3, the DNA is TGTGCCAGCAGCACAGGGGGCTCTGGGCAGTTCTTC. Protein: CASSTGGSGQFF.

The chain employs TRBV30 and TRBJ2-1; either TRBD1 or TRBD2 may fit D (5 bases each). CDR3 length: 18 amino acids. CDR1 and CDR2 (germline): GTSNPN, SVGIG (reference sequence). V was clipped by 3 bases and J by 0 bases, with 21 bases between them. CDR3 nucleotide sequence: TGTGCCTGGAGCCTGACCACGGCCGGGGCCTTCTCCTACAATGAGCAGTTCTTC. Residues: CAWSLTTAGAFSYNEQFF.

This clone was seen repeatedly, ten times or more. Here the CDR3 DNA reads TGTGCCATCAGTGAAGGGTGGACCCAGTACTTC. Its protein product is CAISEGWTQYF. The chain uses TRBV10-3 and TRBJ2-5; D call uncertain. The CDR3 sequence is 11 residues long. Germline V gene lookup returns CDR1 ENHRY and CDR2 SYGVKD. Trimming took off 3 bases at V and 7 bases at J, with 6 bases between the two ends.

This clone has only a few counts. The V call is TRBV7-2, the J call TRBJ1-2; a weak D match, TRBD1 (5 bases). V lost 4 bases to trimming and J lost 3 bases, with 15 bases between them. This CDR3 comprises 15 residues. Per germline, CDR1 SGHTA and CDR2 FQGNSA. The CDR3 here is CASSSGGGFHYGYTF. CDR3 nucleotides: TGTGCCAGCAGCTCGGGGGGAGGCTTTCACTATGGCTACACCTTC.

The chain carries TRBV6-5 and TRBJ2-2, with TRBD1 identical over 7 bases. Germline CDR1 and CDR2: MNHEY and SVGAGI. V shed 2 bases, J shed 7 bases, and the junction held 10 bases outside the gene matches. The CDR3 runs to 16 residues. The CDR3 nucleotides are TGTGCCAGCAGTTACATGGCAGGGGGTAGGAGCGGGGAGCTGTTTTTT. Its protein product is CASSYMAGGRSGELFF.

The chain recombines TRBV15 with TRBJ2-3, with 10 bases fitting TRBD1. The CDR3 length is 17 residues. Germline V gives CDR1 LNHNV, CDR2 YYDKDF (reference sequence). After removal of 3 bases from V and 0 bases from J, the junction contained 6 bases not matched to a gene. CDR3 residues: CATSREPGQGSTDTQYF. The DNA of the CDR3 is TGTGCCACCAGCAGGGAACCGGGACAGGGGAGCACAGATACGCAGTATTTT.

The rearrangement uses TRBV5-1 and TRBJ2-7; D is perhaps TRBD1 (6 bases). Per the germline V gene, CDR1 is SGHRS and CDR2 is YFSETQ. The CDR3 has 14 residues. V lost 4 bases to trimming and J lost 3 bases, with 14 bases between them. The CDR3 is CASSQTGHRYEQYF. For the CDR3, the DNA is TGCGCCAGCAGCCAAACGGGACATCGCTACGAGCAGTACTTC. Using reference TRBV5-1 and TRBJ2-7 for the parts outside the CDR3, the full variable domain is KAGVTQTPRYLIKTRGQQVTLSCSPISGHRSVSWYQQTPGQGLQFLFEYFSETQRNKGNFPGRFSGRQFSNSRSEMNVSTLELGDSALYLCASSQTGHRYEQYFGPGTRLTVT.

This clone turned up a few times. The chain couples TRBV2 to TRBJ1-5; D not resolved. The CDR3 sequence is 16 residues long. The germline CDR1 and CDR2 sequences are SNHLY and FYNNEI. Trimming pared 2 bases from V and 3 bases from J, leaving 14 bases between. CDR3 bases: TGTGCCAGCAGTGAATATGGTAGTATGGACAATCAGCCCCAGCATTTT. Protein sequence: CASSEYGSMDNQPQHF.

A few counts support this clone. The J gene is TRBJ2-1, the V gene TRBV7-8, with D possibly TRBD2 on 5 matching bases. Germline V lookup: CDR1 SGHVS, CDR2 FQNEAQ. Trimming pared 4 bases from V and 0 bases from J, leaving 16 bases between. This CDR3 has 17 residues. The DNA of the CDR3 is TGTGCCAGCAGCTCCTACAATCTCCGGGGCTCCTACAATGAGCAGTTCTTC. It translates to CASSSYNLRGSYNEQFF.

This clone was recorded a few times. The V gene is TRBV30, the J gene TRBJ2-5; the match to TRBD2 covers 12 bases. The V and J ends lost 4 bases and 5 bases, in that order; junction bases with no gene match: 11. Germline lookup yields CDR1 GTSNPN and CDR2 SVGIG (reference sequence). The CDR3 length is 16 residues. Here the CDR3 DNA reads TGTGCCTGGAAGAGGACTAGCGGGATTACTGGGGAGACCCAGTACTTC. This codes for CAWKRTSGITGETQYF.

The V and J genes are TRBV7-9 and TRBJ2-3; D possibly corresponds to TRBD2 (5 bases). The CDR3 totals 16 residues. Germline CDR1 and CDR2: SEHNR and FQNEAQ (reference sequence). Trimming pared 6 bases from V and 6 bases from J, leaving 22 bases between. The CDR3 coding sequence is TGTGCCAGCAGACAGAGCCGGGCGGGTGGGGAGGATACGCAGTATTTT. Translated, it gives CASRQSRAGGEDTQYF. Supplemented by reference TRBV7-9 and TRBJ2-3, the full variable domain reads DTGVSQNPRHKITKRGQNVTFRCDPISEHNRLYWYRQTLGQGPEFLTYFQNEAQLEKSRLLSDRFSAERPKGSFSTLEIQRTEQGDSAMYLCASRQSRAGGEDTQYFGPGTRLTVL.

This clone was detected a few times. The chain carries TRBV25-1 and TRBJ1-1, with D unclear. V gave up 2 bases and J gave up 10 bases, with 11 bases separating them. The CDR3 has 12 amino acids. The germline V gene encodes CDR1 MGHDK and CDR2 SYGVNS. The CDR3 spells CASSEVGGSAFF. CDR3 coding DNA: TGTGCCAGCAGTGAAGTGGGAGGTTCAGCTTTCTTT.

The rearrangement links TRBV7-2 to TRBJ1-1; no clear D gene. V lost 5 bases and J lost 1, with 11 bases in between. The CDR3 covers 14 residues. The germline V gene has CDR1 SGHTA and CDR2 FQGNSA. CDR3 residues: CASSIRTENTEAFF. The CDR3 DNA reads as TGTGCCAGCAGCATCCGGACGGAGAACACTGAAGCTTTCTTT. The whole variable domain, filled in from reference TRBV7-2 and TRBJ1-1, reads GAGVSQSPSNKVTEKGKDVELRCDPISGHTALYWYRQSLGQGLEFLIYFQGNSAPDKSGLPSDRFSAERTGGSVSTLTIQRTQQEDSAVYLCASSIRTENTEAFFGQGTRLTVV.

The rearrangement links TRBV5-1 to TRBJ2-1, with a tentative D call TRBD2 (5 bases). CDR1 is SGHRS, CDR2 YFSETQ, per germline. The germline V and J ends were trimmed by 0 bases and 9 bases, with 16 bases remaining between them. The CDR3 is 15 residues long. CDR3 sequence reads: CASSLASGGGLEQFF. In DNA form, the CDR3 reads TGCGCCAGCAGCTTGGCAAGCGGAGGAGGTCTTGAGCAGTTCTTC.

The J gene is TRBJ1-4, the V gene TRBV30; 7 bases align to TRBD1. CDR3 length: 13 amino acids. Germline CDR1 GTSNPN, CDR2 SVGIG (reference sequence). Losses at the gene ends were 4 bases for V and 12 bases for J; bases not matched to a gene: 11. CDR3 sequence reads: CAWTNRGLGELFF. In DNA, the CDR3 is TGTGCCTGGACGAACAGGGGACTAGGGGAACTGTTTTTT.

A note on this clone: This specimen includes other DNA sequences encoding the same CDR3. The gene calls are TRBV30 and TRBJ2-3, with 8 bases aligning to TRBD2. This CDR3 region has 15 residues. Germline CDR1 GTSNPN, CDR2 SVGIG (reference sequence). With V trimmed by 0 bases and J by 0 bases, 2 bases remained unmatched. The DNA of the CDR3 is TGTGCCTGGAGTGTAGGCGGGAGGAGCACAGATACGCAGTATTTT. The encoded protein is CAWSVGGRSTDTQYF.